Detailed here is one T cell receptor beta chain. The data stem from a study of Ad26.COV2.S vaccination and SARS-CoV-2 variants. Germline-derived CDR1 and CDR2 are PRHDT and FYEKMQ (reference sequence). This CDR3 has 14 residues. J gave up 1 base and V 5 bases, and 5 bases lay outside the gene matches. Some clones are missing from TCRdb's copy, which holds only in-frame ones; the method was immunoSEQ multiplex PCR. The sample holds approximately 250,000 clones, around 90% seen once. The treatment here: 19 received Ad26.COV2.S at low or high dose, single or two shots; a few received placebo; per-sample allocation not given. Sample collection was performed on day 63 after the first vaccine or placebo injection. Ad26.COV2.S expressed prefusion-stabilized spike from the original Wuhan strain.

The V call is TRBV13, the J call TRBJ2-7, with 7 nucleotides matching TRBD1. This receptor was taken from a person between 18 and 60 years old who received the Ad26.COV2.S COVID-19 vaccine or a placebo. The source material was peripheral blood, sampled in a trial of Ad26.COV2.S vaccine versus placebo. The CDR3 sequence: CASSPRQGSYEQYV. The CDR3 region has the DNA TGTGCCAGCAGCCCCAGACAGGGTTCCTACGAGCAGTACGTC.